This T cell receptor (beta chain) was found in a study of blood T cell repertoires in COVID-19 (TCRdb year 2020). Regarding the research as a whole: Samples from collaborators originated in the United States, Italy and Spain and spanned both the acute and convalescent phases of COVID-19. The material from the prospective study consisted of cDNA or gDNA derived from T cells, B-cell-depleted T cells, or PBMCs. The dataset comprised deeply sampled blood TCRbeta repertoires from subjects exposed to, actively infected with, or recovered from COVID-19. The repertoires were released in a freely available public database intended as a resource for research on the immune response to SARS-CoV-2. The samples were drawn from the first 160 participants of the ongoing ImmuneRACE study and from 950 to 1,500 subjects provided by 6 global collaborators. A de-identified subject ID, COVID-19 status, age in years and sex were almost always included in the sample metadata. Where available, HLA class I and class II types were obtained from metadata supplied by the sample provider rather than from assay-based typing.

One collaborating source in Seattle enrolled patients during active infection and followed them longitudinally through the course of disease. Whole blood was collected in K2EDTA tubes by collaborating institutions according to the institutions' own protocols. For TCRbeta analysis, collaborators shipped samples as frozen whole blood, isolated PBMCs, or DNA extracted from either of those sample types. The immunoSEQ Assay, a bias-controlled multiplex PCR, was used to amplify TCRbeta CDR3 regions from genomic DNA. The authors' analysis ran thus. The number of nucleated cells in each sample was estimated by amplification of reference gene primers within the assay. Sequence reads were collapsed and filtered to measure the absolute abundance of every unique TCRbeta CDR3 rearrangement. For each sample, productive Simpson clonality was calculated by taking the square root of Simpson's diversity index across productive rearrangements. TCRdb carries this immuneACCESS record with in-frame sequences only. Its versions omit some clonotypes, under half of them owing to an unresolved V gene in the studies checked, with the rest unexplained. The D gene and trimming were derived from the DNA, and the V and J assignments and clone size from that table. The sample table lists 250,000 to 400,000 clones, around 88% of them with a count of one. 1.5% to 2% of the sample is held by the ten biggest clonotypes.

Note on this clone: Its antigen specificity is not known. Base quality data are lacking; no much larger clone is found one base away.

There are 14 amino acids in the CDR3, from cysteine to phenylalanine inclusive. Only the CDR3 region is kept as DNA, spanning 42 bases read in frame from base 1. The germline V gene provides CDR1 SQVTM and CDR2 ANQGSEA. V loses 5 bases at its end and J loses 0 bases; junction bases beyond the gene matches: 4. Broad study findings and their caveats: How much clinical and demographic metadata was included differed by source and by participant, and the metadata was provided uncurated.

Sequenced input: peripheral blood. The origin of this receptor is a woman in her 30s with COVID-19, enrolled during active disease. This chain is built from TRBV29-1 and TRBJ1-5; 7 bases in the middle match TRBD1. The DNA sequence is as follows: TGCAGCGTTCGACAGGGTTATAGCAATCAGCCCCAGCATTTT. Its product reads: CSVRQGYSNQPQHF.